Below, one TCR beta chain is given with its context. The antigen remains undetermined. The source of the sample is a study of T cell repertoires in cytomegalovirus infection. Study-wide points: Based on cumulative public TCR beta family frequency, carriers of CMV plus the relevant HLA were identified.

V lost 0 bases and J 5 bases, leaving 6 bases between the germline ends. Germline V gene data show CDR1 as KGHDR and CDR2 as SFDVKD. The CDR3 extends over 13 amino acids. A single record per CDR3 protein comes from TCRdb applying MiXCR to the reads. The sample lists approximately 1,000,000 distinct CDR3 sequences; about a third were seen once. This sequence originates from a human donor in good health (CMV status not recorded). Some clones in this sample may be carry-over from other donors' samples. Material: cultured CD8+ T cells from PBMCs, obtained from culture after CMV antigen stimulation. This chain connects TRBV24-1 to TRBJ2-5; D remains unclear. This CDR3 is CATSDLVGETQYF. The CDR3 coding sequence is TGTGCCACCAGTGATTTGGTGGGGGAGACCCAGTACTTC.